This T cell receptor beta chain was captured by sequencing in a study of blood T cells in healthy people across ages. Findings and limits, study-wide: Roughly linear declines in TCR beta diversity per million T cells occurred with age. The study regarded diversity estimates from one million T cells as underestimates.

Sample-barcoded 5' priming and a J-beta primer mix drove a second PCR of about 6 to 12 cycles. In TCRdb, the 5' RACE reads were re-called with MiXCR into one record per CDR3 protein. The sample holds hundreds of thousands of distinct CDR3 sequences; 45% to 70% are singletons and the top ten take roughly 25%. V shed 4 bases and J 6 bases; nucleotides not matched to a gene: 6. Germline lookup yields CDR1 LGHNA and CDR2 YNFKEQ. The CDR3 spans 14 residues. On this clonotype: Its antigen is not identified.

What was sequenced was blood. The chain uses TRBV4-2 and TRBJ2-1; the match to TRBD2 covers 7 bases. This TCR was sampled from a man aged 35 to 55 in good health. CDR3 protein: CASSRGGTVNEQFF. DNA for the CDR3: TGTGCCAGCAGCCGGGGGGGGACTGTCAATGAGCAGTTCTTC.